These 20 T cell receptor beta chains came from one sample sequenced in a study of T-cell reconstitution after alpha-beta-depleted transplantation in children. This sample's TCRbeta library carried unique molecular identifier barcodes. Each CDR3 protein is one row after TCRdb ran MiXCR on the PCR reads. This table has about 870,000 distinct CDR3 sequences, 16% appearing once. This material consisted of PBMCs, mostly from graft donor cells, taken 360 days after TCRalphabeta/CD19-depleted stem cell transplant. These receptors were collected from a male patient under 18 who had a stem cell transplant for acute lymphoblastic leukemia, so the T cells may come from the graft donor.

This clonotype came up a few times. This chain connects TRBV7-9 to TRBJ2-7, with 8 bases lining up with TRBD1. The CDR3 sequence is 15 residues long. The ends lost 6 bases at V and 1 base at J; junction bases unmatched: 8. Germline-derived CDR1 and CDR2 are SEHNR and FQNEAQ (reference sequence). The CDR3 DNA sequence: TGTGCCAGCAGAAGACAGGGGCCATTTTCCTACGAGCAGTACTTC. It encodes CASRRQGPFSYEQYF.

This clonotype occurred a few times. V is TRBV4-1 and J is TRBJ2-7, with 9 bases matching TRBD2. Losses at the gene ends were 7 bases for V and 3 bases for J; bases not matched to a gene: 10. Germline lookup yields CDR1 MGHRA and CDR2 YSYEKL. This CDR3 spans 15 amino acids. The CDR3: CASKLIAGESYEQYF. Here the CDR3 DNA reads TGCGCCAGCAAGTTGATAGCGGGAGAAAGCTACGAGCAGTACTTC.

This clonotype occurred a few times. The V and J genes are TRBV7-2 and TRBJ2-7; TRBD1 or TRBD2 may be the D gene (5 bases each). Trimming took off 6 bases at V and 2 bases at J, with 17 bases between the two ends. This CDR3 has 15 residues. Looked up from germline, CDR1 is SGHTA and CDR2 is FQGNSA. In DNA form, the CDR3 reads TGTGCCAGCAGGGAGAGAGGGGTAAGGACCTACGAGCAGTACTTC. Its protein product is CASRERGVRTYEQYF.

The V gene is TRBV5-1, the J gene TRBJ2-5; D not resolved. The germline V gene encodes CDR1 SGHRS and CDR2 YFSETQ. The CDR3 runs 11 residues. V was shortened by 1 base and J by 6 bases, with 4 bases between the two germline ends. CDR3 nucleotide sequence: TGCGCCAGCAGCTTGACGAAGACCCAGTACTTC. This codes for CASSLTKTQYF. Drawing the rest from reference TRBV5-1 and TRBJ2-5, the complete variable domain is KAGVTQTPRYLIKTRGQQVTLSCSPISGHRSVSWYQQTPGQGLQFLFEYFSETQRNKGNFPGRFSGRQFSNSRSEMNVSTLELGDSALYLCASSLTKTQYFGPGTRLLVL.

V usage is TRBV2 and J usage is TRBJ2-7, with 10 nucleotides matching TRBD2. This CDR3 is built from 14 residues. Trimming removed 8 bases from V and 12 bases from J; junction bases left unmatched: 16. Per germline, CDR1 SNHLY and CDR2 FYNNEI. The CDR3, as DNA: TGTGCCAGCCTCAGCGGGAGGGCCGCTCCTAAGCGGTACTTC. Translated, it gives CASLSGRAAPKRYF.

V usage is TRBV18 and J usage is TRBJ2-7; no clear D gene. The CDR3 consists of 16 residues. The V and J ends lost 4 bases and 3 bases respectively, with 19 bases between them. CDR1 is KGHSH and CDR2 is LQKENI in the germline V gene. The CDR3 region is CASSHQSIRVNYEQYF. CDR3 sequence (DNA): TGTGCCAGCTCACATCAGTCGATTCGGGTAAACTACGAGCAGTACTTC.

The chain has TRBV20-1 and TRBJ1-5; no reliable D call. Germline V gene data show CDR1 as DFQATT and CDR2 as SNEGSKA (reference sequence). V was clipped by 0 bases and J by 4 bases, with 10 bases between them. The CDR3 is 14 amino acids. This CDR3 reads CSARDSRSNQPQHF. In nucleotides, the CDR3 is TGCAGTGCTAGAGATTCCCGGTCTAATCAGCCCCAGCATTTT.

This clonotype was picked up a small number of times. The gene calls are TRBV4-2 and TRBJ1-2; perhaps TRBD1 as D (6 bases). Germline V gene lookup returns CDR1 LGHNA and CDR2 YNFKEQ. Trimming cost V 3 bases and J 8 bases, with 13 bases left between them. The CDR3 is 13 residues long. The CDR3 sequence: CASSQQDRSGYTF. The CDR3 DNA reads TGTGCCAGCAGCCAGCAGGACAGATCGGGCTACACCTTC.

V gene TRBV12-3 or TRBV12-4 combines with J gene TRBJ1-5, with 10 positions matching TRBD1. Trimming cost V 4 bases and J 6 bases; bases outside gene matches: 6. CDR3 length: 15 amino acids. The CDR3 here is CASSYRQGASQPQHF. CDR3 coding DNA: TGTGCCAGCAGTTACCGACAGGGGGCAAGTCAGCCCCAGCATTTT.

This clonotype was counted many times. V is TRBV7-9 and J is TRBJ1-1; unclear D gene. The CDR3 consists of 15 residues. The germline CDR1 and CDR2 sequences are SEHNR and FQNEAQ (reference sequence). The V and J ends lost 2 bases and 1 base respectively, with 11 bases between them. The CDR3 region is CASSLWRPSNTEAFF. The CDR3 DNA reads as TGTGCCAGCAGCTTATGGCGGCCTTCGAACACTGAAGCTTTCTTT.

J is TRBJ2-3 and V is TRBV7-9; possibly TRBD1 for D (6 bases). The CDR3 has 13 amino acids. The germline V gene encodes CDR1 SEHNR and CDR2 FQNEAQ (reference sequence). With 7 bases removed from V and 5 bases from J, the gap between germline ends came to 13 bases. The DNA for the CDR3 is TGTGCCAGCATTGGGACATCCCAAGATACGCAGTATTTT. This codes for CASIGTSQDTQYF.

The CDR3 here is CASSPQGELETQYF. The CDR3 region has the DNA TGTGCCAGCAGTCCACAGGGGGAGTTGGAGACCCAGTACTTC. V and J are TRBV6-1 and TRBJ2-5; TRBD1 matches 8 bases. Germline V gene sequence: CDR1 MNHNS, CDR2 SASEGT. V was clipped by 5 bases and J by 5 bases; unmatched bases: 7. This CDR3 has 14 residues.

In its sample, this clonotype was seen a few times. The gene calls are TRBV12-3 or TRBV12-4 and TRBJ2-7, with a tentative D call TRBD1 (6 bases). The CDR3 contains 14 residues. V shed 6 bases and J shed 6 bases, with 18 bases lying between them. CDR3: CASSPGQRWSEQYF. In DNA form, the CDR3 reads TGTGCCAGCAGCCCGGGACAACGGTGGTCCGAGCAGTACTTC.

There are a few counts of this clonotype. In nucleotides, the CDR3 is TGCGCCAGCAGCCTCCGGCAACCTAGCGGGGCCGTTTACGAGCAGTACTTC. This sequence encodes CASSLRQPSGAVYEQYF. This chain uses TRBV4-1 with TRBJ2-7; 9 bases match TRBD2. Per the germline V gene, CDR1 is MGHRA and CDR2 is YSYEKL. Trimming cost V 4 bases and J 4 bases; bases outside gene matches: 14. There are 17 residues in the CDR3.

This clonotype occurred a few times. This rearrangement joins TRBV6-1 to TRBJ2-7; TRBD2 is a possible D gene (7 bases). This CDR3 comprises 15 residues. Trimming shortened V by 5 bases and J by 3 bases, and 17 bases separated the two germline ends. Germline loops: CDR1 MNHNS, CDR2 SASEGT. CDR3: CASSPEGGVIYEQYF. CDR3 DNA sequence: TGTGCCAGCAGTCCCGAGGGGGGGGTCATCTACGAGCAGTACTTC.

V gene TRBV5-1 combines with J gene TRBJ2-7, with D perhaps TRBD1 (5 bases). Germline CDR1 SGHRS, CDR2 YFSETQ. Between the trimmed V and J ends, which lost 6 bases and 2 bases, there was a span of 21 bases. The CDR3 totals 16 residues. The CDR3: CASNNQGNDMPYEQYF. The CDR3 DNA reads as TGCGCCAGCAACAACCAGGGCAATGATATGCCCTACGAGCAGTACTTC. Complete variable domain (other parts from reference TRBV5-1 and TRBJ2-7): KAGVTQTPRYLIKTRGQQVTLSCSPISGHRSVSWYQQTPGQGLQFLFEYFSETQRNKGNFPGRFSGRQFSNSRSEMNVSTLELGDSALYLCASNNQGNDMPYEQYFGPGTRLTVT.

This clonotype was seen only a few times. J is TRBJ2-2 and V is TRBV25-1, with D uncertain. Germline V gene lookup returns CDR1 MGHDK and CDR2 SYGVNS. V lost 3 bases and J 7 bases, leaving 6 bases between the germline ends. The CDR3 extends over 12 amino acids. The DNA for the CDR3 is TGTGCCAGCAGTGAGGTCGGCGGGGAGCTGTTTTTT. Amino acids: CASSEVGGELFF.

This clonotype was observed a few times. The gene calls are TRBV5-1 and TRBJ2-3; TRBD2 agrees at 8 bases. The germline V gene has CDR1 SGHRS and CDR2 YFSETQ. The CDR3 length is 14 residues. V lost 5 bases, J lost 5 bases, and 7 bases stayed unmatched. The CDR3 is CASSTGGPEDTQYF. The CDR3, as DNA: TGCGCCAGCAGTACGGGAGGGCCTGAAGATACGCAGTATTTT.

The CDR3: CASRSLGQETQFF. CDR3 in DNA: TGTGCCAGCAGGAGTTTGGGCCAAGAGACCCAGTTCTTC. The rearrangement joins TRBV11-2 to TRBJ2-5; unclear D gene. The DNA end favors TRBJ2-1, so the J call may be wrong. The CDR3 loop spans 13 amino acids. Germline CDR1 is SGHAT and CDR2 is FQNNGV.

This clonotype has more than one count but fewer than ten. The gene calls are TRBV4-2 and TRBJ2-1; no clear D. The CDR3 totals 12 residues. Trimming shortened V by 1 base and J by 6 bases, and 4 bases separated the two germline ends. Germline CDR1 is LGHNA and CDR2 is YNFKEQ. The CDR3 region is CASSQVANEQFF. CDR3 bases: TGTGCCAGCAGCCAAGTCGCCAATGAGCAGTTCTTC.